This TCR beta chain was sequenced during a study of T cell changes during pregnancy in multiple sclerosis (dated by TCRdb to between 2018 and 2021). Background for the entire study: Changes in the T cell repertoire over the course of pregnancy were examined in this study in women with multiple sclerosis.

To prepare the library, the immunoSEQ multiplex PCR assay was applied. Drawn from immuneACCESS, this table holds only the in-frame rearrangements with V and J called that TCRdb kept. Clones are partly lost; checked studies trace under half to an unresolved V gene and leave the rest unexplained. This sample holds over 55,000 clones; about 86% were observed only once. 5.3% of the sample belongs to the ten largest clones. On this clone itself: Its cognate antigen has yet to be identified. One base away there is no much larger clone; base qualities are not given. This sample includes further DNA sequences coding for the same CDR3.

Unmatched junction bases come to 3, with V trimmed by 0 bases and J by 6 bases. The germline V gene supplies CDR1 SGHRS and CDR2 YFSETQ. The CDR3 holds 15 amino acids from the cysteine to the phenylalanine. This entry keeps only the CDR3 DNA: 45 bases, framed from base 1. This sequence was found in a human donor whose cells served as feeder cells for cultures in a pregnancy study. What was sequenced was peripheral blood from another person, used as feeder cells. The chain was built from TRBV5-1 and TRBJ2-2, with 9 junctional bases fitting TRBD2. The CDR3 corresponds to CASSLALAGPGELFF. Read as DNA, the sequence is TGCGCCAGCAGCTTGGCTCTAGCGGGGCCCGGGGAGCTGTTTTTT.